Each of the 27 T cell receptor beta chains below was sequenced from the same sample in a study of blood T cell repertoires in COVID-19. Method: immunoSEQ multiplex PCR; TCRdb's copy keeps in-frame clones and lacks some. Of roughly 300,000 clones in the sample, around 84% were seen once. Sequenced: PBMCs or T cells enriched from blood (not recorded which). These receptors were collected from a man aged 25-45 years who had recovered from COVID-19.

V usage is TRBV11-2 and J usage is TRBJ2-3; D is undetermined. The germline V gene encodes CDR1 SGHAT and CDR2 FQNNGV. This CDR3 has 12 residues. Between the trimmed V and J ends, which lost 3 bases and 6 bases, there was a span of 7 bases. This chain's CDR3 is CASSFLRDTQYF. The CDR3 DNA sequence: TGTGCCAGCAGCTTTCTTCGGGATACGCAGTATTTT.

V gene TRBV11-3 combines with J gene TRBJ2-1; 8 nucleotides match TRBD2. J was trimmed by 7 bases and V by 5 bases; bases with no gene match: 10. The CDR3 runs 15 residues. CDR1 SGHNT and CDR2 YENEEA come from the germline V gene. The DNA of the CDR3 is TGTGCCAGCAGCCCCTTGCGGGGGGCCGGGAATGAGCAGTTCTTC. It is translated as CASSPLRGAGNEQFF.

The chain employs TRBV29-1 and TRBJ2-5; 15 nucleotides agree with TRBD2. The ends lost 6 bases at V and 0 bases at J; junction bases unmatched: 8. The CDR3 is 17 residues long. Germline V gene lookup returns CDR1 SQVTM and CDR2 ANQGSEA. The CDR3 DNA reads TGCAGCGTGACGCGGACTAGCGGGGGGGGGTACCAAGAGACCCAGTACTTC. This gives the protein CSVTRTSGGGYQETQYF.

DNA for the CDR3: TGTGCCAGCAGTGGGCCGGGATCCCCGCGAGACACCATATATTTT. As protein: CASSGPGSPRDTIYF. V is TRBV28 and J is TRBJ1-3; D gene unclear. Germline values: CDR1 MDHEN, CDR2 SYDVKM. V lost 5 bases and J 8 bases, leaving 19 bases between the germline ends. This CDR3 is built from 15 residues.

The V and J genes are TRBV29-1 and TRBJ2-1, with TRBD1 identical over 7 bases. Germline values: CDR1 SQVTM, CDR2 ANQGSEA. The V segment lost 7 bases and the J segment 5 bases; nucleotides outside the gene matches: 8. The CDR3 contains 13 residues. CDR3 coding DNA: TGCAGCGGCCAACAGGGGAGCAACAATGAGCAGTTCTTC. It specifies CSGQQGSNNEQFF.

Worth noting for this clone: Other DNA sequences in the same sample also yield this CDR3. The rearrangement joins TRBV5-1 to TRBJ1-5, with TRBD1 matching over 10 bases. The CDR3 consists of 15 residues. The germline V gene has CDR1 SGHRS and CDR2 YFSETQ. V was pared by 0 bases and J by 7 bases, with 4 bases of the junction left unmatched. The CDR3 loop reads CASSLETGGGQPQHF. CDR3 nucleotide sequence: TGCGCCAGCAGCTTGGAGACAGGGGGCGGGCAGCCCCAGCATTTT.

The rearrangement uses TRBV7-2 and TRBJ2-2; 9 nucleotides agree with TRBD2. This CDR3 has 18 amino acids. The V gene end was trimmed by 6 bases and the J gene end by 5 bases; junction bases not matched to a gene: 16. Germline CDR1 reads SGHTA; CDR2 reads FQGNSA. CDR3 sequence reads: CASSLSLAGASGTGELFF. Written as DNA, the CDR3 is TGTGCCAGCAGTCTTTCGTTAGCGGGGGCGTCTGGGACCGGGGAGCTGTTTTTT.

J is TRBJ1-3 and V is TRBV30, with a possible D match to TRBD1 (6 bases). The CDR3 consists of 14 residues. Deletions cut 1 base from V and 4 bases from J, with 11 bases between. CDR1 and CDR2 (germline): GTSNPN, SVGIG (reference sequence). CDR3 sequence reads: CAWSAGVYGNTIYF. In DNA, the CDR3 is TGTGCCTGGAGTGCAGGGGTTTACGGAAACACCATATATTTT.

The rearrangement links TRBV30 to TRBJ2-3, with unresolved D. Germline V gene lookup returns CDR1 GTSNPN and CDR2 SVGIG (reference sequence). V was trimmed by 0 bases and J by 0 bases, leaving 4 bases between them. CDR3 length: 13 residues. CDR3 DNA: TGTGCCTGGAGTGTTGGCAGCACAGATACGCAGTATTTT. Its protein is CAWSVGSTDTQYF.

This clone appeared once. This chain links TRBV7-8 with TRBJ1-2; D is possibly TRBD1 (5 bases). The CDR3 contains 14 residues. Per germline, CDR1 SGHVS and CDR2 FQNEAQ. V lost 5 bases to trimming and J lost 4 bases, with 14 bases between them. The CDR3 DNA reads as TGTGCCAGCAGCCCAAATGGGGGGACCTATGGCTACACCTTC. Its translation: CASSPNGGTYGYTF.

The CDR3 is CASHQQGVVYNEQFF. CDR3 coding DNA: TGCGCCAGCCATCAACAGGGGGTTGTCTACAATGAGCAGTTCTTC. V and J are TRBV5-1 and TRBJ2-1; 8 bases are shared with TRBD1. CDR3 length: 15 amino acids. CDR1 and CDR2 (germline): SGHRS, YFSETQ. V lost 7 bases to trimming and J lost 3 bases; unmatched junction nucleotides: 9.

This clone was seen a single time. The chain carries TRBV9 and TRBJ2-5; the match to TRBD2 covers 7 bases. Germline CDR1 and CDR2: SGDLS and YYNGEE. The CDR3 is 14 amino acids. V gave up 0 bases and J gave up 5 bases; unmatched junction bases: 4. CDR3 protein: CASSVGGGTETQYF. CDR3 DNA: TGTGCCAGCAGCGTAGGGGGGGGGACCGAGACCCAGTACTTC. Complete variable domain (other parts from reference TRBV9 and TRBJ2-5): DSGVTQTPKHLITATGQRVTLRCSPRSGDLSVYWYQQSLDQGLQFLIQYYNGEERAKGNILERFSAQQFPDLHSELNLSSLELGDSALYFCASSVGGGTETQYFGPGTRLLVL.

The chain combines TRBV6-5 with TRBJ2-7, with 7 bases identical to TRBD2. After removal of 6 bases from V and 3 bases from J, the junction contained 8 bases not matched to a gene. The germline V gene has CDR1 MNHEY and CDR2 SVGAGI. The CDR3 is made up of 14 amino acids. The CDR3 DNA reads as TGTGCCAGCAGCTCGCCCGGGACTAACTACGAGCAGTACTTC. This translates into CASSSPGTNYEQYF.

CDR3 nucleotides: TGCGCCAGCAGCCAAGTAGAGGCCCGTATCCAAGAGACCCAGTACTTC. Its protein is CASSQVEARIQETQYF. This chain connects TRBV4-1 to TRBJ2-5; D remains ambiguous. Per germline, CDR1 MGHRA and CDR2 YSYEKL. V was cut by 1 base and J by 1 base, with 13 bases left in between. This CDR3 spans 16 amino acids.

The gene calls are TRBV28 and TRBJ2-3; 9 nucleotides line up with TRBD2. Germline V CDR1 and CDR2: MDHEN, SYDVKM. Losses at the gene ends were 6 bases for V and 6 bases for J; bases not matched to a gene: 10. This CDR3 contains 15 residues. The CDR3: CASRASGGQTDTQYF. The CDR3, as DNA: TGTGCCAGCAGAGCGAGCGGGGGGCAGACCGATACGCAGTATTTT.

The chain employs TRBV11-3 and TRBJ2-3, with D possibly being TRBD2 (6 bases). The V end was cut by 2 bases, the J end by 3 bases, with 9 bases between. This CDR3 has 14 residues. Germline values: CDR1 SGHNT, CDR2 YENEEA. This CDR3 reads CASSLPGVTDTQYF. CDR3 coding DNA: TGTGCCAGCAGCTTACCGGGAGTGACAGATACGCAGTATTTT.

By proportion, this clone is medium-sized. The chain joins TRBV27 to TRBJ2-7; D perhaps matches TRBD2 (5 bases). The CDR3 runs 12 residues. V gave up 8 bases and J gave up 0 bases, with 8 bases separating them. Germline values: CDR1 MNHEY, CDR2 SMNVEV (reference sequence). Here the CDR3 DNA reads TGTGCCAGCTTCACTAGCTCCTACGAGCAGTACTTC. Its translation: CASFTSSYEQYF.

The rearrangement joins TRBV30 to TRBJ1-1; 8 positions agree with TRBD1. The CDR3 extends over 12 amino acids. The germline gives CDR1 GTSNPN, CDR2 SVGIG (reference sequence). Here the CDR3 DNA reads TGTGCGTACGGACAGGGCAAATATGAAGCTTTCTTT. Its translation is CAYGQGKYEAFF. Looking up the rest from reference TRBV30 and TRBJ1-1 gives the full variable domain: SQTIHQWPATLVQPVGSPLSLECTVEGTSNPNLYWYRQAAGRGLQLLFYSVGIGQISSEVPQNLSASRPQDRQFILSSKKLLLSDSGFYLCAYGQGKYEAFFGQGTRLTVV.

This chain connects TRBV5-1 to TRBJ2-3; TRBD2 matches at 10 bases. Germline V gene lookup returns CDR1 SGHRS and CDR2 YFSETQ. V shed 4 bases and J 6 bases; nucleotides not matched to a gene: 14. The CDR3 loop spans 17 amino acids. The CDR3 nucleotides read TGCGCCAGCAGCCGAGGACTAGCGGAGGTGGGCCGGGATACGCAGTATTTT. The encoded protein is CASSRGLAEVGRDTQYF.

The rearrangement joins TRBV11-3 to TRBJ2-2; TRBD1 agrees at 9 bases. CDR1 and CDR2 (germline): SGHNT, YENEEA. Trimming removed 5 bases from V and 4 bases from J; junction bases left unmatched: 5. This CDR3 is built from 15 residues. Here the CDR3 reads CASSPGQGPTGELFF. The CDR3 DNA reads TGTGCCAGCAGCCCGGGACAGGGCCCCACCGGGGAGCTGTTTTTT.

This rearrangement joins TRBV5-1 to TRBJ1-1; 8 bases line up with TRBD1. The CDR3 sequence is 15 residues long. The V gene's germline CDR1 is SGHRS and CDR2 YFSETQ. The J segment lost 4 bases and the V segment lost 4 bases, leaving 9 bases of the junction unmatched. CDR3 DNA sequence: TGCGCCAGCAGCCCCAAAACAGGGGGGGGCACTGAAGCTTTCTTT. Translation gives CASSPKTGGGTEAFF.

The CDR3, as DNA: TGCAGCGTTGGAGTGGGACAGAGACCCTATGGCTACACCTTC. Encoded protein: CSVGVGQRPYGYTF. The chain is built from TRBV29-1 and TRBJ1-2, with TRBD1 matching 7 bases. CDR3 length equals 14 residues. The trim removed 4 bases at V and 4 bases at J, leaving 9 bases unmatched. Per germline, CDR1 SQVTM and CDR2 ANQGSEA.

The V and J genes are TRBV30 and TRBJ1-2; D remains ambiguous. The germline gives CDR1 GTSNPN, CDR2 SVGIG (reference sequence). V gave up 4 bases and J gave up 4 bases, with 13 bases separating them. This CDR3 is built from 13 residues. CDR3 sequence (DNA): TGTGCCTGGAAGGCCAGCGAGAGCTATGGCTACACCTTC. Residues: CAWKASESYGYTF.

The gene calls are TRBV5-6 and TRBJ1-6, with 9 bases aligning to TRBD1. Germline V gene data show CDR1 as SGHDT and CDR2 as YYEEEE. Trimming at V came to 3 bases and at J to 10 bases, leaving 8 bases not matched to a gene. The CDR3 has 15 amino acids. In nucleotides, the CDR3 is TGTGCCAGCAGCTGGGGGGACAGGGAGAACTCACCCCTCCACTTT. This gives the protein CASSWGDRENSPLHF.

The chain joins TRBV5-1 to TRBJ1-5; 7 bases fit TRBD1. CDR1 is SGHRS, CDR2 YFSETQ, per germline. V was pared by 1 base and J by 3 bases, with 4 bases of the junction left unmatched. This CDR3 spans 15 amino acids. CDR3 sequence reads: CASSLTGADNQPQHF. CDR3 nucleotide sequence: TGCGCCAGCAGCTTGACAGGGGCTGACAATCAGCCCCAGCATTTT.

This chain joins TRBV5-1 and TRBJ1-5, with a weak D call TRBD1 (6 bases). The germline V and J ends were trimmed by 4 bases and 0 bases, with 11 bases remaining between them. The CDR3 runs to 15 residues. The germline CDR1 and CDR2 sequences are SGHRS and YFSETQ. In nucleotides, the CDR3 is TGCGCCAGCAGCCCCGGGACACCTAGCAATCAGCCCCAGCATTTT. As protein: CASSPGTPSNQPQHF.

This chain uses TRBV2 with TRBJ2-2; D is ambiguous. The CDR3 has 12 residues. The germline V gene has CDR1 SNHLY and CDR2 FYNNEI. V lost 6 bases and J 6 bases, leaving 8 bases between the germline ends. The CDR3 nucleotides read TGTGCCAGCAGGGAGTTTGCCGGGGAGCTGTTTTTT. It specifies CASREFAGELFF. Full variable domain (missing parts from reference TRBV2 and TRBJ2-2): EPEVTQTPSHQVTQMGQEVILRCVPISNHLYFYWYRQILGQKVEFLVSFYNNEISEKSEIFDDQFSVERPDGSNFTLKIRSTKLEDSAMYFCASREFAGELFFGEGSRLTVL.